One T cell receptor beta chain is described in this entry. The antigen remains unidentified. Unique molecular identifiers featured in each of the TCR beta cDNA libraries. Yield was roughly 500,000 cDNA molecules from 1 to 10 million T cells. TCRdb re-analysed the PCR reads in MiXCR, keeping a single row per CDR3 protein. The repertoire holds 750,000 to 950,000 distinct CDR3 sequences, with roughly 46% as singletons. This specimen comes from a study of post-analysis software for immune sequencing data. The study, taken as a whole, reports: Four to six TRBV segments, including TRBV5-6, TRBV5-1 and TRBV20-1, were more frequent in patients than controls.

Germline CDR1 DFQATT, CDR2 SNEGSKA (reference sequence). The CDR3 is 14 residues long. The receptor's source is a girl between 10 and 17 years old with multiple sclerosis. The sequenced material came from blood. This chain links TRBV20-1 with TRBJ2-5; 7 nucleotides line up with TRBD1. The tail of the sequence fits TRBJ2-7 better, so the J call may be wrong. This CDR3 is CSARDRDRRYEQYF. CDR3 nucleotides: TGCAGTGCTAGAGATAGGGACAGACGCTACGAGCAGTACTTC.